This T cell receptor (beta chain) is from a study of control samples from healthy donors and cancer patients. The CDR3 is 11 amino acids. Germline CDR1 reads MGHRA; CDR2 reads YSYEKL. Trimming shortened V by 1 base and J by 7 bases, and 4 bases separated the two germline ends. The data were produced by immunoSEQ multiplex PCR, yet TCRdb's version contains in-frame clones alone and is incomplete. Counted here are over 150,000 clones, approximately 95% occurring once; the ten biggest clones make up around 1.6%. The TCR originated in a man aged 18 to 30 in good health. Sequenced: blood. V usage is TRBV4-1 and J usage is TRBJ1-2, with unresolved D. CDR3 residues: CASSQARGYTF. In nucleotides, the CDR3 is TGCGCCAGCAGCCAAGCTCGTGGCTACACCTTC.